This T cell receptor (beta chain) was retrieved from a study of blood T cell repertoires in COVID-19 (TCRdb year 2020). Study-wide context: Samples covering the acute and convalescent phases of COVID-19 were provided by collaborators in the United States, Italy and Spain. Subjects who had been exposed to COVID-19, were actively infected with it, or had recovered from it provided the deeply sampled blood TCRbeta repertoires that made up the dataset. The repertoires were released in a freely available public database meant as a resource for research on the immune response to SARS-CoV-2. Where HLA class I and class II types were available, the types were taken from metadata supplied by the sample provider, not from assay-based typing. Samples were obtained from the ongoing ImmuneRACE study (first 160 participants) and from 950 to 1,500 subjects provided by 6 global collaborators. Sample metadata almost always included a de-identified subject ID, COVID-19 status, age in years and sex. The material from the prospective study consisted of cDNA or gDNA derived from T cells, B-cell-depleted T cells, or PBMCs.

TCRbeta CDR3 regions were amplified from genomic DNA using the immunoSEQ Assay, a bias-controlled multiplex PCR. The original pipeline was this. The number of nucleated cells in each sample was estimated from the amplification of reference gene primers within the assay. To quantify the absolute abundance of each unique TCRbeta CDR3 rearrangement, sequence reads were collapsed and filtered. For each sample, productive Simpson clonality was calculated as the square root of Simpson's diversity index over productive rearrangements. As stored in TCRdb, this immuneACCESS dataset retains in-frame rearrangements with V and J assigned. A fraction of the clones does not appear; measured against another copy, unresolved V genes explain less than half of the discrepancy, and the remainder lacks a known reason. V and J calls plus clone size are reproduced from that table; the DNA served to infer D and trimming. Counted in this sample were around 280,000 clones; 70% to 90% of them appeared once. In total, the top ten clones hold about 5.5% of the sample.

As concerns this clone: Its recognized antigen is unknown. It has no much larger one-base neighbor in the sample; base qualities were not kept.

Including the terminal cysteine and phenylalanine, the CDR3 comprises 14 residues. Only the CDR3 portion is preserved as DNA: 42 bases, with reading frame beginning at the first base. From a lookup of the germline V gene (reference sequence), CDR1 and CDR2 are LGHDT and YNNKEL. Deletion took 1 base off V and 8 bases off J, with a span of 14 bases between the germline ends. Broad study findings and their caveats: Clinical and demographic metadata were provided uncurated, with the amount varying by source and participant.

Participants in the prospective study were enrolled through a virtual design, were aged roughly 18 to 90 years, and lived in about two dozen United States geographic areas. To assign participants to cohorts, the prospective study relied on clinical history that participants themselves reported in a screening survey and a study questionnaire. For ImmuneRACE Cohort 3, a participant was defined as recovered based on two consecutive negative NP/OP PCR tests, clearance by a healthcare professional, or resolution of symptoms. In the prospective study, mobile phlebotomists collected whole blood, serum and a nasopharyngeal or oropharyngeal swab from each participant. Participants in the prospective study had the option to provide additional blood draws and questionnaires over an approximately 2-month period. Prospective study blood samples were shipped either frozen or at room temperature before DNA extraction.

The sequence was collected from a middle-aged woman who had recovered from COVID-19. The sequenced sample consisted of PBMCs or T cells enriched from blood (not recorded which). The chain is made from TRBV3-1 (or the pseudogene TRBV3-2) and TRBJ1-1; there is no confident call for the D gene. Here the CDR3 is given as CASSQGHGVVEAFF. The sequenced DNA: TGTGCCAGCAGCCAAGGTCACGGAGTTGTCGAAGCTTTCTTT.